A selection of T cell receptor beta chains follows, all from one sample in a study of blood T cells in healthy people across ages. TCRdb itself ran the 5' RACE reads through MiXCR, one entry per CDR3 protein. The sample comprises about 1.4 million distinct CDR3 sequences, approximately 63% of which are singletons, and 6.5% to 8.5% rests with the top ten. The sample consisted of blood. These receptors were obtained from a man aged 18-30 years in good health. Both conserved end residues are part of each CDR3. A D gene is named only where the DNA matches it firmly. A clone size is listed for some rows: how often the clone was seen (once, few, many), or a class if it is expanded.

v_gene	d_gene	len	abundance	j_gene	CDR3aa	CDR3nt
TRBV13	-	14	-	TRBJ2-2	CASSTDRDTGELFF	TGTGCCAGCAGCACGGACAGAGACACCGGGGAGCTGTTTTTT
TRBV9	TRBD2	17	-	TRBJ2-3	CASSVGGLAGVADTQYF	TGTGCCAGCAGCGTAGGCGGACTAGCGGGAGTCGCAGATACGCAGTATTTT
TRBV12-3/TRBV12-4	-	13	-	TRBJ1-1	CASSASVRGEAFF	TGTGCCAGCAGTGCCTCCGTCAGGGGTGAAGCTTTCTTT
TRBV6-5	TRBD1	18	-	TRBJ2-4	CASSYAMAPGTGRLKQYF	TGTGCCAGCAGTTACGCAATGGCGCCCGGGACAGGCAGATTGAAGCAGTACTTC
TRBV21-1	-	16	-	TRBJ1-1	CASSKAPAKMWPEAFF	TGTGCCAGCAGCAAAGCCCCCGCGAAAATGTGGCCTGAAGCTTTCTTT
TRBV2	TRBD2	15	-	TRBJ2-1	CASSITSGGDNEQFF	TGTGCCAGCAGTATTACTAGCGGGGGGGACAATGAGCAGTTCTTC
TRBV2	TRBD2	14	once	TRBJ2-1	CASSAASGYNEQFF	TGTGCCAGCAGTGCCGCTAGCGGATACAATGAGCAGTTCTTC
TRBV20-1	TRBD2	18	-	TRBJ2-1	CSRSGGGTTLSSYNEQFF	TGCAGTAGGTCAGGCGGGGGGACCACTCTAAGCTCCTACAATGAGCAGTTCTTC
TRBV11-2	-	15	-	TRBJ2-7	CASSLGLVGTHEQYF	TGTGCCAGCAGCTTAGGTCTGGTGGGGACTCACGAGCAGTACTTC
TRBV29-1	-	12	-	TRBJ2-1	CSVLQGSEEQFF	TGCAGCGTTCTACAGGGTTCGGAGGAGCAGTTCTTC
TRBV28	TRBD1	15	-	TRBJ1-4	CASRTFRDRNEKLFF	TGTGCCAGCAGAACCTTCCGGGACAGAAATGAAAAACTGTTTTTT
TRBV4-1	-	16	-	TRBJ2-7	CASSPSAAVKSYEQYF	TGCGCCAGCAGCCCTTCCGCTGCGGTTAAGTCCTACGAGCAGTACTTC
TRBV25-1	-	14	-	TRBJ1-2	CASSDFGGNYGYTF	TGTGCCAGCAGTGATTTTGGGGGAAACTATGGCTACACCTTC
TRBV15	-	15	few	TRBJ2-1	CATSSQREQGNEQFF	TGTGCCACCAGCAGTCAAAGGGAGCAGGGCAATGAGCAGTTCTTC
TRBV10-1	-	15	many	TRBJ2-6	CASSYASSGANVLTF	TGTGCCAGCAGTTACGCCTCCTCTGGGGCCAACGTCCTGACTTTC
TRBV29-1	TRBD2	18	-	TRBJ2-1	CSVVTSGRRGRVYNEQFF	TGCAGCGTTGTGACTAGCGGGAGAAGGGGCCGCGTCTACAATGAGCAGTTCTTC
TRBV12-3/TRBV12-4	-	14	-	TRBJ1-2	CASTSVGSIYGYTF	TGTGCCAGCACCTCGGTGGGTTCGATTTATGGCTACACCTTC
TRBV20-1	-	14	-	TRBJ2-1	CSARDPGNYNEQFF	TGCAGTGCTAGAGATCCCGGCAACTACAATGAGCAGTTCTTC
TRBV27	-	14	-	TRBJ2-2	CASTVGTNTGELFF	TGTGCCAGCACCGTTGGGACGAACACCGGGGAGCTGTTTTTT
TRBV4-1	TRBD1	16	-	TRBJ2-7	CASSPTGTGSTHEQYF	TGCGCCAGCAGCCCAACCGGGACAGGGTCTACGCACGAGCAGTACTTC
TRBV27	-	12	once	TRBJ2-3	CASSFLVGTQYF	TGTGCCAGCAGTTTTCTCGTTGGCACGCAGTATTTT
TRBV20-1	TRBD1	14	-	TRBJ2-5	CSARETGGFETQYF	TGCAGTGCTAGAGAAACAGGGGGCTTTGAGACCCAGTACTTC
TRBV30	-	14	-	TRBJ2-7	CAWSAGPYAYEQYF	TGTGCCTGGAGTGCCGGGCCATATGCCTACGAGCAGTACTTC
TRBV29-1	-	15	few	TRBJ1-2	CSVPHAGGADYGYTF	TGCAGCGTCCCTCACGCGGGGGGGGCCGACTATGGCTACACCTTC
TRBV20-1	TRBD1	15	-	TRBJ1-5	CSARGGQGDNQPQHF	TGCAGTGCTAGAGGGGGACAGGGGGATAATCAGCCCCAGCATTTT
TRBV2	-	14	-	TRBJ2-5	CASSERGRAETQYF	TGTGCCAGCAGTGAAAGGGGCAGGGCTGAGACCCAGTACTTC
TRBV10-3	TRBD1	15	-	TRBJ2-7	CASSYPDRVWNEQYF	TGTGCCAGCAGTTACCCAGACAGGGTATGGAACGAGCAGTACTTC
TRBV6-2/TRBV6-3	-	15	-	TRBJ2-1	CAIPNTGSVGNEQFF	TGTGCCATCCCGAACACGGGGTCTGTCGGCAATGAGCAGTTCTTC
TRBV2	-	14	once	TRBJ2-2	CASKVMVETGELFF	TGTGCCAGCAAGGTTATGGTTGAGACCGGGGAGCTGTTTTTT
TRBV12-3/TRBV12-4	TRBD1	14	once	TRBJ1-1	CASLLTGANTEAFF	TGTGCCAGCCTCTTGACAGGGGCGAACACTGAAGCTTTCTTT
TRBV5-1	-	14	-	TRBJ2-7	CASSLITDTYEQYF	TGCGCCAGCAGCTTGATTACGGATACCTACGAGCAGTACTTC
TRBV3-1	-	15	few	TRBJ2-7	CASSQGSGQPYEQYF	TGTGCCAGCAGCCAAGGTTCAGGCCAACCCTACGAGCAGTACTTC
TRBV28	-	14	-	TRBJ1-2	CASSFPGKTYGYTF	TGTGCCAGCAGTTTTCCAGGAAAGACCTATGGCTACACCTTC
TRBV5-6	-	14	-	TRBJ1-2	CASSLGRPLTGYTF	TGTGCCAGCAGCTTGGGGAGACCGTTGACGGGCTACACCTTC
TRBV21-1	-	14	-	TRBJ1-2	CASSKDRLPRGYTF	TGTGCCAGCAGCAAAGACAGGCTCCCGAGGGGCTACACCTTC
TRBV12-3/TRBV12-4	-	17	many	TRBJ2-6	CASSPISPSSGANVLTF	TGTGCCAGCAGTCCGATATCCCCCTCCTCTGGGGCCAACGTCCTGACTTTC
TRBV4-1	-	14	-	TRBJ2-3	CASSLRAERDTQYF	TGCGCCAGCAGTCTCCGGGCGGAACGCGATACGCAGTATTTT
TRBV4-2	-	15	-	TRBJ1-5	CASSSAGGDVQPQHF	TGTGCCAGCAGCTCCGCGGGGGGCGATGTTCAGCCCCAGCATTTT
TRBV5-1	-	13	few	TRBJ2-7	CASSLTSPNEQYF	TGCGCCAGCAGCTTGACTAGCCCCAACGAGCAGTACTTC
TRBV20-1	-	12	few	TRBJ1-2	CSARAGAEGYTF	TGCAGTGCTAGAGCAGGGGCAGAAGGCTACACCTTC
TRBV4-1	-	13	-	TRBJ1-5	CASSQAWGQPQHF	TGCGCCAGCAGCCAAGCCTGGGGGCAGCCCCAGCATTTT
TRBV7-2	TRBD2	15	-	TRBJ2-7	CASSFPTSGAEGQYF	TGTGCCAGCAGCTTTCCGACTAGCGGGGCGGAAGGGCAGTACTTC
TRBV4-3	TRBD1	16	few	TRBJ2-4	CASSQNGQGGVDIQYF	TGCGCCAGCAGCCAAAATGGACAGGGAGGAGTCGACATTCAGTACTTC
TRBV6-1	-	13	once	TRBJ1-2	CASSEWTGYGYTF	TGTGCCAGCAGTGAATGGACGGGCTATGGCTACACCTTC
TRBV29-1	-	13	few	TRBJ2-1	CSITGTSYNEQFF	TGCAGCATTACCGGCACCTCCTACAATGAGCAGTTCTTC
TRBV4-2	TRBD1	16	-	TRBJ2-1	CASSQDRTGVRNEQFF	TGTGCCAGCAGCCAAGATAGGACAGGGGTGCGCAATGAGCAGTTCTTC
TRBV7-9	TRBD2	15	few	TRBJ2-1	CASSSQTSGRPGQFF	TGTGCCAGCAGCTCGCAGACTAGCGGGAGACCAGGGCAGTTCTTC
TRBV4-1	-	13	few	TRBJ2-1	CASSSATYNEQFF	TGCGCCAGTTCTAGCGCAACCTACAATGAGCAGTTCTTC
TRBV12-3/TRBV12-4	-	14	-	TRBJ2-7	CASSLTPATYEQYF	TGTGCCAGCAGTTTAACCCCAGCCACCTACGAGCAGTACTTC
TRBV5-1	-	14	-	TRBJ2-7	CASSRETGPYEQYF	TGCGCCAGCAGCAGAGAGACAGGCCCCTACGAGCAGTACTTC
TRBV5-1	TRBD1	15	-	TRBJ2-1	CASSLGTGAFGEQFF	TGCGCCAGCAGCTTGGGGACAGGGGCCTTCGGTGAGCAGTTCTTC
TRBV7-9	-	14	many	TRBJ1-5	CASSLEDTNQPQHF	TGTGCCAGCAGCTTAGAGGACACCAATCAGCCCCAGCATTTT
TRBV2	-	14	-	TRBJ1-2	CASSEGGYRYGYTF	TGTGCCAGCAGTGAAGGGGGGTACCGCTATGGCTACACCTTC
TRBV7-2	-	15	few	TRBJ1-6	CASSLGPVENSPLHF	TGTGCCAGCAGCTTAGGTCCGGTCGAGAATTCACCCCTCCACTTT
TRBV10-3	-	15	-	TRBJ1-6	CAISESESMNSPLHF	TGTGCCATCAGTGAGTCCGAGTCTATGAATTCACCCCTCCACTTT
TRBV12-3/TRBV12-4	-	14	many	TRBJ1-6	CASSLQGGNSPLHF	TGTGCCAGCAGTTTACAGGGTGGTAATTCACCCCTCCACTTT
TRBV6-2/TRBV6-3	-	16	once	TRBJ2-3	CASTKEGPSSSDTQYF	TGTGCCAGCACCAAAGAGGGACCCTCAAGCTCAGATACGCAGTATTTT
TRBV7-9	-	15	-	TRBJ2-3	CASSLPGLGSGTQYF	TGTGCCAGCAGCTTACCTGGCTTAGGCAGTGGTACGCAGTATTTT
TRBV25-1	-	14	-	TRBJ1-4	CASRGGGFSEKLFF	TGTGCTAGCCGTGGCGGGGGGTTCAGTGAAAAACTGTTTTTT
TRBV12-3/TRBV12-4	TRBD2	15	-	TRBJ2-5	CASSSSGEYQETQYF	TGTGCCAGCTCCTCTAGCGGGGAATACCAAGAGACCCAGTACTTC